A single sample gave rise to the 2 T cell receptor beta chains below, sequenced in a study of regulatory T cells in long-lasting Graves disease. Time point given: newly diagnosed GD, antithyroid drugs for less than 3 months. RNA extracted from PBMCs served as the sequencing template. Researchers made TCR beta libraries by using iRepertoire HTBI primers and running Arm-PCR on CDR3 regions. TCRdb recomputed calls from the multiplex PCR reads with MiXCR, one row per CDR3 protein. The sample lists fewer than 350,000 distinct CDR3 sequences, about a sixth occurring once. The sequenced sample was peripheral blood mononuclear cells (PBMCs), obtained at new diagnosis, from a patient treated with antithyroid drugs. These TCRs come from a female donor with Graves disease.

This clonotype was seen a few times. This chain links TRBV6-1 with TRBJ2-5; 8 bases agree with TRBD1. Trimming at V came to 9 bases and at J to 4 bases, leaving 10 bases not matched to a gene. Germline V gene sequence: CDR1 MNHNS, CDR2 SASEGT. This CDR3 has 14 amino acids. Written as DNA, the CDR3 is TGTGCCAGTCACAGGGGGGCGTCAGGAGAGACCCAGTACTTC. Translation gives CASHRGASGETQYF.

This rearrangement joins TRBV29-1 to TRBJ2-5, with 9 positions matching TRBD2. J gave up 8 bases and V 4 bases, and 8 bases lay outside the gene matches. CDR3 size: 13 residues. The germline V gene has CDR1 SQVTM and CDR2 ANQGSEA. This CDR3 reads CSVGSGRPNTQYF. CDR3 nucleotides: TGCAGCGTTGGCAGCGGGAGGCCCAATACCCAGTACTTC. Looking up the rest from reference TRBV29-1 and TRBJ2-5 gives the full variable domain: SAVISQKPSRDICQRGTSLTIQCQVDSQVTMMFWYRQQPGQSLTLIATANQGSEATYESGFVIDKFPISRPNLTFSTLTVSNMSPEDSSIYLCSVGSGRPNTQYFGPGTRLLVL.